A single sample gave rise to the 25 T cell receptor beta chains below, sequenced in a study of blood T cell repertoires in COVID-19. TCRdb's copy holds only in-frame clones and misses some; the assay was immunoSEQ multiplex PCR. This sample has about 110,000 clones, with 65% to 75% found just once. The specimen sequenced was peripheral blood. The receptors stem from a human donor with acute or convalescent COVID-19. The donor label of this sample is uncertain.

This clone was seen only a few times. The chain uses TRBV6-2 or TRBV6-3 and TRBJ1-1, with D possibly being TRBD1 (5 bases). Trimming cost V 5 bases and J 1 base, with 14 bases left between them. Germline CDR1 is MNHEY and CDR2 is SVGEGT. The CDR3 extends over 15 amino acids. The DNA of the CDR3 is TGTGCCAGCAGTCCCACAGGAAGTAGGAACACTGAAGCTTTCTTT. Protein product: CASSPTGSRNTEAFF.

The rearrangement joins TRBV11-2 to TRBJ1-6; 8 nucleotides agree with TRBD1. Germline lookup yields CDR1 SGHAT and CDR2 FQNNGV. V trimming: 5 bases; J trimming: 8 bases; junction bases outside the gene matches: 5. CDR3 length: 14 amino acids. The CDR3, as DNA: TGTGCCAGCAGCCCGTGGGACAGGCATTCACCCCTCCACTTT. Its protein is CASSPWDRHSPLHF.

V usage is TRBV7-9 and J usage is TRBJ2-1; TRBD2 matches at 7 bases. V was clipped by 3 bases and J by 5 bases; unmatched bases: 1. The CDR3 runs to 13 residues. Germline V CDR1 and CDR2: SEHNR, FQNEAQ (reference sequence). CDR3 residues: CASSFGLDNEQFF. The CDR3 DNA sequence: TGTGCCAGCAGCTTTGGACTAGACAATGAGCAGTTCTTC.

This clone was recorded at least ten times. The chain has TRBV2 and TRBJ1-6; maybe TRBD1 (5 bases). There are 19 residues in the CDR3. Trimming took off 0 bases at V and 0 bases at J, with 15 bases between the two ends. Germline CDR1 is SNHLY and CDR2 is FYNNEI. The chain's CDR3 is CASSEAPGQASSYNSPLHF. In DNA, the CDR3 is TGTGCCAGCAGTGAAGCGCCAGGGCAGGCGAGCTCCTATAATTCACCCCTCCACTTT.

The chain links TRBV24-1 to TRBJ2-7, with D perhaps TRBD1 (6 bases). This CDR3 contains 13 residues. CDR1 and CDR2 from the germline V gene are KGHDR and SFDVKD. The V and J ends lost 5 bases and 3 bases respectively, with 10 bases between them. DNA for the CDR3: TGTGCCACCAGTGGGGACAAGGGCTACGAGCAGTACTTC. Protein: CATSGDKGYEQYF.

This clone has only a few counts. V and J are TRBV5-1 and TRBJ2-3, with 8 bases lining up with TRBD2. The CDR3 has 17 residues. J gave up 0 bases and V 4 bases, and 10 bases lay outside the gene matches. Germline V lookup: CDR1 SGHRS, CDR2 YFSETQ. Here the CDR3 DNA reads TGCGCCAGCAGCACCCAGGTCCAGCGGGGGAGCACAGATACGCAGTATTTT. Translated: CASSTQVQRGSTDTQYF.

About this clone: The junction shows a germline mismatch at one end, possibly a read error. The J gene is TRBJ1-5, the V gene TRBV25-1; 9 positions agree with TRBD1. Germline V CDR1 and CDR2: MGHDK, SYGVNS. The CDR3 runs 13 residues. CDR3 region: CASGDRGFQPQHF. For the CDR3, the DNA is TGTGCCAGCGGTGACAGGGGGTTTCAGCCCCAGCATTTT.

The chain recombines TRBV2 with TRBJ1-1; D uncertain. The germline CDR1 and CDR2 sequences are SNHLY and FYNNEI. V lost 6 bases and J lost 0, with 8 bases in between. The CDR3 is 13 residues long. CDR3 sequence reads: CASSVTVNTEAFF. In DNA form, the CDR3 reads TGTGCCAGCAGCGTTACAGTGAACACTGAAGCTTTCTTT.

V usage is TRBV4-1 and J usage is TRBJ2-7; no definite D call. Trimming took off 0 bases at V and 3 bases at J, with 12 bases between the two ends. Germline lookup yields CDR1 MGHRA and CDR2 YSYEKL. The CDR3 is made up of 15 amino acids. The CDR3 region has the DNA TGCGCCAGCAGCCAAGATTGGGCAGAGTTCTACGAGCAGTACTTC. It codes for CASSQDWAEFYEQYF.

The V and J genes are TRBV2 and TRBJ1-6; 8 nucleotides line up with TRBD1. Germline CDR1 and CDR2: SNHLY and FYNNEI. With 6 bases clipped from V and 4 bases from J, the junction kept 5 bases outside the gene matches. The CDR3 runs to 15 residues. The CDR3 region has the DNA TGTGCCAGCAGAGGACAGGGAAATTATAATTCACCCCTCCACTTT. As protein: CASRGQGNYNSPLHF.

V is TRBV7-9 and J is TRBJ1-2; possible D gene TRBD1, 5 bases. Trimming shortened V by 5 bases and J by 3 bases, and 16 bases separated the two germline ends. This CDR3 comprises 15 residues. CDR1 and CDR2 (germline): SEHNR, FQNEAQ (reference sequence). CDR3 DNA sequence: TGTGCCAGCAGCGGGGCTGGGGAACCCTACTATGGCTACACCTTC. Protein product: CASSGAGEPYYGYTF.

This clone showed up just a few times. The V and J genes are TRBV19 and TRBJ1-5, with D possibly being TRBD1 (5 bases). In germline, CDR1 is LNHDA, CDR2 SQIVND (reference sequence). This CDR3 is 15 amino acids long. The V and J ends lost 1 base and 6 bases respectively, with 13 bases between them. The CDR3 DNA follows: TGTGCCAGTAGTATAGTGCATGGGGCTGGTCAGCCCCAGCATTTT. As protein: CASSIVHGAGQPQHF. Looking up the rest from reference TRBV19 and TRBJ1-5 gives the full variable domain: DGGITQSPKYLFRKEGQNVTLSCEQNLNHDAMYWYRQDPGQGLRLIYYSQIVNDFQKGDIAEGYSVSREKKESFPLTVTSAQKNPTAFYLCASSIVHGAGQPQHFGDGTRLSIL.

The chain links TRBV7-2 to TRBJ2-1, with D maybe TRBD2 (6 bases). Per the germline V gene, CDR1 is SGHTA and CDR2 is FQGNSA. This CDR3 region has 15 residues. V was trimmed by 5 bases and J by 0 bases, leaving 11 bases between them. The CDR3 sequence is CASSGRGSSYNEQFF. The CDR3 bases are TGTGCCAGCAGCGGTCGGGGGAGCTCCTACAATGAGCAGTTCTTC.

This clone was seen a few times. The rearrangement joins TRBV4-2 to TRBJ2-1; 11 bases map to TRBD2. The J segment lost 9 bases and the V segment lost 3 bases, leaving 4 bases of the junction unmatched. Germline V gene sequence: CDR1 LGHNA, CDR2 YNFKEQ. The CDR3 extends over 14 amino acids. The CDR3 sequence is CASSHDLAGGEQFF. CDR3 DNA sequence: TGTGCCAGCAGCCATGACCTAGCGGGGGGTGAGCAGTTCTTC.

The rearrangement joins TRBV4-1 to TRBJ2-1; TRBD2 matches at 9 bases. Unmatched junction bases numbered 7, after V lost 4 bases and J lost 0 bases. Germline V CDR1 and CDR2: MGHRA, YSYEKL. This CDR3 has 17 residues. In nucleotides, the CDR3 is TGCGCCAGCAGCCGGCAAGCGGGGGGCATCTCCTACAATGAGCAGTTCTTC. As protein: CASSRQAGGISYNEQFF.

The chain employs TRBV5-1 and TRBJ2-5; D possibly corresponds to TRBD2 (5 bases). Germline assignment: CDR1 SGHRS and CDR2 YFSETQ. The CDR3 runs to 15 residues. V gave up 4 bases and J gave up 4 bases, with 17 bases separating them. CDR3 protein: CASSPLSQGRETQYF. DNA for the CDR3: TGCGCCAGCAGCCCCTTAAGCCAAGGGAGAGAGACCCAGTACTTC. The full variable domain, rest sourced from reference TRBV5-1 and TRBJ2-5, is KAGVTQTPRYLIKTRGQQVTLSCSPISGHRSVSWYQQTPGQGLQFLFEYFSETQRNKGNFPGRFSGRQFSNSRSEMNVSTLELGDSALYLCASSPLSQGRETQYFGPGTRLLVL.

This clone has just a few counts. The V gene is TRBV29-1, the J gene TRBJ1-1, with a weak D call TRBD1 (6 bases). The CDR3 covers 12 residues. Germline CDR1 is SQVTM and CDR2 is ANQGSEA. V was clipped by 7 bases and J by 7 bases, with 16 bases between them. The CDR3 coding sequence is TGCAGCGCTTCAGGGGAATTGGGTGAAGCTTTCTTT. Amino acids: CSASGELGEAFF.

CDR3 coding DNA: TGTGCCAGCAGCCCCTCAACAGGGGGCGCGGGCGGCTACACCTTC. Amino acids: CASSPSTGGAGGYTF. The chain combines TRBV7-2 with TRBJ1-2, with TRBD1 matching over 9 bases. V was clipped by 5 bases and J by 8 bases; unmatched bases: 12. The germline V gene has CDR1 SGHTA and CDR2 FQGNSA. CDR3 length: 15 amino acids.

The chain employs TRBV9 and TRBJ1-6, with TRBD1 matching over 7 bases. Germline CDR1 is SGDLS and CDR2 is YYNGEE. This CDR3 spans 16 amino acids. The V segment lost 3 bases and the J segment 7 bases; nucleotides outside the gene matches: 10. CDR3 nucleotide sequence: TGTGCCAGCAGCGCTAATCCGGGACAGTCAAATTCACCCCTCCACTTT. As protein: CASSANPGQSNSPLHF.

The chain uses TRBV7-9 and TRBJ1-4; 10 positions match TRBD1. V was clipped by 6 bases and J by 2 bases; unmatched bases: 6. Per germline, CDR1 SEHNR and CDR2 FQNEAQ (reference sequence). There are 16 residues in the CDR3. The CDR3 sequence: CASRLGQGTTNEKLFF. The CDR3 DNA reads as TGTGCCAGCAGATTGGGACAGGGGACGACTAATGAAAAACTGTTTTTT.

The chain carries TRBV18 and TRBJ2-6; no clear D gene. The CDR3 spans 16 residues. Germline V gene sequence: CDR1 KGHSH, CDR2 LQKENI. The V and J ends lost 1 base and 1 base respectively, with 8 bases between them. CDR3 nucleotides: TGTGCCAGCTCACCACGAGGCGGTTCTGGGGCCAACGTCCTGACTTTC. This codes for CASSPRGGSGANVLTF. Variable domain in full (rest from reference TRBV18 and TRBJ2-6): NAGVMQNPRHLVRRRGQEARLRCSPMKGHSHVYWYRQLPEEGLKFMVYLQKENIIDESGMPKERFSAEFPKEGPSILRIQQVVRGDSAAYFCASSPRGGSGANVLTFGAGSRLTVL.

This clone appeared a single time. The chain employs TRBV7-3 and TRBJ2-1, with D possibly matching TRBD2 (5 bases). The CDR3 runs to 14 residues. Germline lookup yields CDR1 SGHTA and CDR2 FQGTGA. V was trimmed by 2 bases and J by 4 bases, leaving 9 bases between them. The CDR3 region is CASSLAGSYNEQFF. In nucleotides, the CDR3 is TGTGCCAGCAGCTTAGCGGGTAGTTACAATGAGCAGTTCTTC.

This clone was counted only a few times. The V and J genes are TRBV28 and TRBJ1-4, with D perhaps TRBD1 (5 bases). The germline gives CDR1 MDHEN, CDR2 SYDVKM. V dropped 5 bases and J dropped 8 bases, with 18 bases sitting between them. The CDR3 contains 15 residues. The CDR3 nucleotides read TGTGCCAGCAGTGCGGGACTCCCTCGCCACGAAAAACTGTTTTTT. Protein: CASSAGLPRHEKLFF. Variable domain in full (rest from reference TRBV28 and TRBJ1-4): DVKVTQSSRYLVKRTGEKVFLECVQDMDHENMFWYRQDPGLGLRLIYFSYDVKMKEKGDIPEGYSVSREKKERFSLILESASTNQTSMYLCASSAGLPRHEKLFFGSGTQLSVL.

This clone was seen a handful of times. The chain carries TRBV5-4 and TRBJ1-1; D is uncertain. V was clipped by 0 bases and J by 6 bases, with 12 bases between them. The CDR3 length is 14 residues. CDR1 is SGHNT, CDR2 YYREEE, per germline (reference sequence). CDR3 nucleotide sequence: TGTGCCAGCAGCTTGGACCCAGGCGACGCTGAAGCTTTCTTT. Protein: CASSLDPGDAEAFF.

V is TRBV19 and J is TRBJ1-1; D unresolved. Germline values: CDR1 LNHDA, CDR2 SQIVND (reference sequence). CDR3 length equals 13 residues. Trimming stripped 3 bases from V and 5 bases from J, with 10 bases between. This CDR3 reads CASSIVAGTEAFF. CDR3 nucleotide sequence: TGTGCCAGTAGTATTGTGGCGGGGACTGAAGCTTTCTTT.